The rows below give T cell receptor beta chains drawn from one sample of a study of T cell repertoires in cytomegalovirus infection. TCRdb reanalysed the reads using MiXCR and keeps one entry per CDR3 protein. This table holds 200,000 to 300,000 distinct CDR3 sequences, 9% to 15% found once. The source material was PBMCs. The receptors here all came from a human donor in good health (CMV status not recorded). Some clones in this sample may be carry-over from other donors' samples. Both conserved end residues are part of each CDR3. Fields, in order: clone size, J gene, V gene, D gene, CDR3 protein, CDR3 DNA. A D gene is named only where the DNA matches it firmly. Only part of the rows carry a size: once, few, many, or a class if the clone is expanded.

>many|TRBJ2-7|TRBV7-9|.
CASSSGTPPYEQYF
TGTGCCAGCAGCTCCGGGACTCCCCCCTACGAGCAGTACTTC
>many|TRBJ2-7|TRBV6-2/TRBV6-3|TRBD2
CASTGTSGSVTYEQYF
TGTGCCAGCACCGGGACTAGCGGGAGCGTAACCTACGAGCAGTACTTC
>few|TRBJ2-5|TRBV11-2|TRBD2
CASSLSGTSGVLETQYF
TGTGCCAGCAGCCTCTCCGGGACTAGCGGGGTCTTGGAGACCCAGTACTTC
>few|TRBJ2-7|TRBV27|.
CASGGRAGVQYF
TGTGCCAGCGGGGGACGGGCAGGGGTGCAGTACTTC
>few|TRBJ2-1|TRBV20-1|TRBD2
CSASASGPIYNEQFF
TGCAGTGCTAGCGCTAGCGGACCAATCTACAATGAGCAGTTCTTC
>many|TRBJ2-2|TRBV11-1|.
CASSLFHTGELFF
TGTGCCAGCAGCTTGTTCCACACCGGGGAGCTGTTTTTT
>many|TRBJ1-5|TRBV19|.
CASSKSSNQPQHF
TGTGCCAGTAGTAAAAGTAGCAATCAGCCCCAGCATTTT
>many|TRBJ2-1|TRBV12-3/TRBV12-4|.
CASRAEQVDNEQFF
TGTGCCAGCCGAGCGGAGCAGGTCGACAATGAGCAGTTCTTC
>few|TRBJ2-2|TRBV5-5|.
CASSLDMWTTIPPGELFF
TGTGCCAGCAGCTTGGATATGTGGACAACAATTCCCCCCGGGGAGCTGTTTTTT
>.|TRBJ2-7|TRBV29-1|TRBD2
CSVATSGSYEQYF
TGCAGCGTTGCAACTAGCGGCTCCTACGAGCAGTACTTC
>many|TRBJ2-5|TRBV7-9|.
CASSLPALAETQYF
TGTGCCAGCAGCTTGCCAGCCTTAGCCGAGACCCAGTACTTC
>many|TRBJ2-7|TRBV7-2|TRBD1
CASSSRTGAGDEQYF
TGTGCCAGCAGCTCCCGGACAGGTGCAGGAGACGAGCAGTACTTC
>.|TRBJ1-5|TRBV18|.
CASSPVAGQSNQPQHF
TGTGCCAGCTCCCCAGTCGCAGGACAGAGCAATCAGCCCCAGCATTTT
>.|TRBJ2-1|TRBV7-3|.
CASSSVPDRPYNEQFF
TGTGCCAGCAGCTCCGTCCCAGACAGACCCTACAATGAGCAGTTCTTC
>few|TRBJ1-2|TRBV28|.
CASSRNPNGYTF
TGTGCCAGCTCTAGGAATCCCAACGGCTACACCTTC
>.|TRBJ2-1|TRBV5-4|.
CASSPAAVENEQFF
TGTGCCAGCAGCCCCGCGGCGGTAGAGAATGAGCAGTTCTTC
>few|TRBJ2-2|TRBV24-1|TRBD1
CATSDPHGQGNTGELFF
TGTGCCACCAGTGATCCCCATGGACAGGGCAACACCGGGGAGCTGTTTTTT
>many|TRBJ2-7|TRBV7-9|.
CASSFARQDYEQYF
TGTGCCAGCAGCTTTGCCAGACAGGACTACGAGCAGTACTTC
>many|TRBJ2-7|TRBV12-3/TRBV12-4|.
CASSFAPPGQPYEQYF
TGTGCCAGCAGTTTTGCCCCGCCCGGACAGCCCTACGAGCAGTACTTC
>.|TRBJ1-1|TRBV4-1|.
CASSQGLGINTEAFF
TGTGCCAGCAGCCAAGGATTAGGGATTAACACTGAAGCTTTCTTT
>many|TRBJ2-5|TRBV10-3|TRBD2
CAISASRDGGGETQYF
TGTGCCATCAGTGCATCACGGGACGGCGGGGGAGAGACCCAGTACTTC
>many|TRBJ2-2|TRBV11-3|.
CASSLGSTGELFF
TGTGCCAGCAGCTTAGGAAGCACCGGGGAGCTGTTTTTT
>many|TRBJ2-1|TRBV7-2|TRBD1
CASSPVWDRVYNEQFF
TGTGCCAGCAGCCCCGTGTGGGACAGGGTTTACAATGAGCAGTTCTTC
>.|TRBJ2-1|TRBV7-8|.
CASSLAVRGEQFF
TGTGCCAGCAGCTTAGCAGTCAGGGGTGAGCAGTTCTTC
>few|TRBJ2-1|TRBV5-1|TRBD1
CASSLGTGLYNEQFF
TGCGCCAGCAGCTTGGGGACAGGGCTTTACAATGAGCAGTTCTTC
>many|TRBJ2-7|TRBV29-1|TRBD1
CSVEDGDSRSSYEQYF
TGCAGCGTTGAAGATGGGGACAGTAGGAGCTCCTACGAGCAGTACTTC
>few|TRBJ2-1|TRBV12-5|TRBD2
CASDRGGLAGTLYNEQFF
TGTGCTAGTGACCGGGGAGGACTAGCGGGAACACTCTACAATGAGCAGTTCTTC